A single T cell receptor (beta chain) is shown here with its context. CDR3 length equals 13 residues. Per the germline V gene, CDR1 is SGHRS and CDR2 is YFSETQ. Trimming removed 2 bases from V and 2 bases from J, with 8 bases in between. The data originate from a study of technical replicates of blood from a few donors. This table comes from immunoSEQ multiplex PCR, and its TCRdb copy is limited to in-frame clones, with some not included. The sample shows roughly 15,000 clones, around 87% of them seen only once. This TCR was sampled from a human donor in good health. J is TRBJ2-7 and V is TRBV5-1; tentative D call: TRBD1 (5 bases). Sequenced input: PBMCs. The CDR3 loop is CASSFDSPYEQYF. The CDR3 DNA sequence: TGCGCCAGCAGCTTCGACAGTCCCTACGAGCAGTACTTC.